A single sample is the source of the 16 T cell receptor beta chains below, sequenced in a study of graft-versus-host responses after intestinal transplantation. Their antigens are not known. Libraries were prepared by immunoSEQ multiplex PCR; TCRdb keeps only in-frame clonotypes and omits some of them. The sample includes about 90,000 clones, approximately 78% of them seen just once. The sample was unstimulated CD4+ T cells sorted from spleen or lymph node cells, taken before intestinal transplant. All receptors come from a human donor who received an intestinal transplant.

This clone occurred once. The gene calls are TRBV10-1 and TRBJ1-4, with D unclear. V was shortened by 10 bases and J by 5 bases, with 20 bases between the two germline ends. This CDR3 comprises 15 residues. Germline CDR1 reads WNHNN; CDR2 reads SYGVQD (reference sequence). CDR3 DNA sequence: TGCGCCAACTACCATTTGCGTAGCCCGAATGAAAAACTGTTTTTT. It is translated as CANYHLRSPNEKLFF.

The rearrangement joins TRBV14 to TRBJ2-1; TRBD1 aligns across 11 bases. V lost 2 bases and J lost 7; bases outside the gene matches: 10. The CDR3 extends over 17 amino acids. From germline, CDR1 is SGHDN and CDR2 FVKESK. In DNA, the CDR3 is TGTGCCAGCAGCCAAATTTCGTACTGGGACAGGGGGAATGAGCAGTTCTTC. Amino acid sequence: CASSQISYWDRGNEQFF. Complete variable domain (other parts from reference TRBV14 and TRBJ2-1): EAGVTQFPSHSVIEKGQTVTLRCDPISGHDNLYWYRRVMGKEIKFLLHFVKESKQDESGMPNNRFLAERTGGTYSTLKVQPAELEDSGVYFCASSQISYWDRGNEQFFGPGTRLTVL.

The gene calls are TRBV29-1 and TRBJ2-7; TRBD2 agrees at 14 bases. The J segment lost 5 bases and the V segment lost 6 bases, leaving 0 bases of the junction unmatched. The germline V gene encodes CDR1 SQVTM and CDR2 ANQGSEA. The CDR3 totals 12 residues. CDR3 in DNA: TGCAGCGTGGGACTAGCGGGAGACGAGCAGTACTTC. Protein sequence: CSVGLAGDEQYF.

This chain joins TRBV5-6 and TRBJ2-7; 9 positions agree with TRBD2. V shed 2 bases and J 8 bases; nucleotides not matched to a gene: 11. CDR3 length: 15 amino acids. Germline V lookup: CDR1 SGHDT, CDR2 YYEEEE. CDR3 nucleotides: TGTGCCAGCAGCTTCTCCGGGACTAGCCCCTTACAGCAGTACTTC. Its protein is CASSFSGTSPLQQYF.

The rearrangement joins TRBV5-4 to TRBJ2-1, with TRBD1 matching over 9 bases. Germline V gene lookup returns CDR1 SGHNT and CDR2 YYREEE (reference sequence). The V segment lost 3 bases and the J segment 7 bases; nucleotides outside the gene matches: 5. This CDR3 has 14 amino acids. CDR3 region: CASSSGQGRNEQFF. The CDR3 DNA reads TGTGCCAGCAGCTCCGGACAGGGGAGGAATGAGCAGTTCTTC.

The chain joins TRBV6-5 to TRBJ2-1; the D gene is possibly TRBD1 (6 bases). The CDR3 extends over 14 amino acids. Germline V gives CDR1 MNHEY, CDR2 SVGAGI. Trimming removed 0 bases from V and 9 bases from J, with 12 bases in between. CDR3 amino acids: CASSYSTRDTEQFF. The CDR3 region has the DNA TGTGCCAGCAGTTACTCGACTCGGGACACTGAGCAGTTCTTC.

V gene TRBV19 combines with J gene TRBJ2-2, with 8 bases that match TRBD2. This CDR3 has 15 residues. V was clipped by 6 bases and J by 7 bases; unmatched bases: 10. Germline CDR1 LNHDA, CDR2 SQIVND (reference sequence). The CDR3 reads CASSLVAGGNGELFF. CDR3 DNA sequence: TGTGCCAGTAGCCTTGTGGCGGGAGGTAACGGGGAGCTGTTTTTT.

Note on this clone: One junction end does not reproduce the germline sequence, and a read error may be involved. The rearrangement joins TRBV6-5 to TRBJ2-7, with a possible D match to TRBD2 (6 bases). The CDR3 is 13 residues long. Germline assignment: CDR1 MNHEY and CDR2 SVGAGI. The CDR3 DNA follows: TGTGCCAGCAGTTACCCCGACGGGTCAGGGAGGACCTTC. Its protein product is CASSYPDGSGRTF.

The J gene is TRBJ2-5, the V gene TRBV7-9; 13 nucleotides agree with TRBD2. The germline CDR1 and CDR2 sequences are SEHNR and FQNEAQ (reference sequence). The V gene end was trimmed by 11 bases and the J gene end by 2 bases; junction bases not matched to a gene: 2. The CDR3 has 13 residues. CDR3 nucleotide sequence: TGTGCCGGGGGACTAGCGGGGCAAGAGACCCAGTACTTC. Translating it yields CAGGLAGQETQYF.

The V call is TRBV19, the J call TRBJ2-1; TRBD2 aligns across 13 bases. Germline V gene lookup returns CDR1 LNHDA and CDR2 SQIVND (reference sequence). Trimming removed 4 bases from V and 9 bases from J; junction bases left unmatched: 6. The CDR3 runs to 15 residues. The CDR3 region is CASSTTSGGLGEQFF. The DNA of the CDR3 is TGTGCCAGTAGTACGACTAGCGGGGGGCTGGGTGAGCAGTTCTTC.

This clone has only a few counts. The chain couples TRBV6-5 to TRBJ1-1; a weak D match, TRBD1 (5 bases). Per the germline V gene, CDR1 is MNHEY and CDR2 is SVGAGI. This CDR3 comprises 14 residues. The V and J ends lost 7 bases and 5 bases respectively, with 17 bases between them. The CDR3 sequence: CASISGGSSTEAFF. The DNA for the CDR3 is TGTGCCAGCATCTCCGGGGGGAGTAGTACTGAAGCTTTCTTT.

This clone was detected a few times. The chain links TRBV28 to TRBJ1-5, with TRBD1 matching 10 bases. The CDR3 extends over 15 amino acids. Germline values: CDR1 MDHEN, CDR2 SYDVKM. V dropped 6 bases and J dropped 6; count of bases not matched to a gene: 8. The CDR3 DNA reads TGTGCCAGCAGGGAGGGACAGGGGAGCGGTCAGCCCCAGCATTTT. Its protein product is CASREGQGSGQPQHF.

A few counts support this clone. The chain combines TRBV7-6 with TRBJ1-5, with D perhaps TRBD1 (5 bases). Germline CDR1 is SGHVS and CDR2 is FNYEAQ. The CDR3 runs 14 residues. Between the trimmed V and J ends, which lost 8 bases and 2 bases, there was a span of 13 bases. CDR3 coding DNA: TGTGCCAGCGCGCAGGGTACGGGCAATCAGCCCCAGCATTTT. Protein: CASAQGTGNQPQHF.

The CDR3 DNA follows: TGTGCCAGCAGCGGACTAGCGGGAGTCGAGACCCAGTACTTC. This sequence encodes CASSGLAGVETQYF. The genes are TRBV2 and TRBJ2-5, with TRBD2 matching 13 bases. The CDR3 runs to 14 residues. Germline V gene sequence: CDR1 SNHLY, CDR2 FYNNEI. The V gene end was trimmed by 6 bases and the J gene end by 5 bases; junction bases not matched to a gene: 3.

This chain links TRBV6-5 with TRBJ1-1, with TRBD1 identical over 9 bases. V lost 8 bases to trimming and J lost 5 bases; unmatched junction nucleotides: 3. The CDR3 has 12 residues. The germline V gene encodes CDR1 MNHEY and CDR2 SVGAGI. CDR3 protein: CASGQGYTEAFF. CDR3 DNA sequence: TGTGCCAGCGGACAGGGGTATACTGAAGCTTTCTTT.

This clone was seen a single time. V usage is TRBV10-1 and J usage is TRBJ2-2; D perhaps matches TRBD1 (6 bases). The CDR3 contains 16 residues. Trimming cost V 4 bases and J 0 bases, with 12 bases left between them. Germline lookup yields CDR1 WNHNN and CDR2 SYGVQD (reference sequence). This CDR3 is CASSGYRASNTGELFF. The CDR3 nucleotides read TGCGCCAGCAGTGGATACAGGGCTTCGAACACCGGGGAGCTGTTTTTT.